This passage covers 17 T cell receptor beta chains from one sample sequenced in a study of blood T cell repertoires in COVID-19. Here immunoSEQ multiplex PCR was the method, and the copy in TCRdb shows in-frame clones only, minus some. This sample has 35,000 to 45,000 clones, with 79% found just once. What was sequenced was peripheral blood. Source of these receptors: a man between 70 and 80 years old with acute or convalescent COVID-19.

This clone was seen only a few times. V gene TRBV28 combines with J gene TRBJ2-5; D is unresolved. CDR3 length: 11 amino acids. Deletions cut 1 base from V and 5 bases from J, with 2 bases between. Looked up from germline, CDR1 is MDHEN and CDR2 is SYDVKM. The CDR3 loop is CASSLSETQYF. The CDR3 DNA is TGTGCCAGCAGTTTATCGGAGACCCAGTACTTC.

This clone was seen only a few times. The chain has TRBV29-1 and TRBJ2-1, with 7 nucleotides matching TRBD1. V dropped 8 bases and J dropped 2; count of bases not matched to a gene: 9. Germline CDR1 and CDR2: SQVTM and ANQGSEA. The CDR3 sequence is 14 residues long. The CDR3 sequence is CSSPGTDPYNEQFF. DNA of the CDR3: TGCAGCAGCCCCGGGACAGATCCCTACAATGAGCAGTTCTTC.

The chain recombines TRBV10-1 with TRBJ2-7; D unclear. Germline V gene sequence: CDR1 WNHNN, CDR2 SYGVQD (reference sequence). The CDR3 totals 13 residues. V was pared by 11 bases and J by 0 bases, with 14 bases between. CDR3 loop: CAWAPPISYEQYF. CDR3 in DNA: TGCGCCTGGGCACCCCCCATCTCCTACGAGCAGTACTTC.

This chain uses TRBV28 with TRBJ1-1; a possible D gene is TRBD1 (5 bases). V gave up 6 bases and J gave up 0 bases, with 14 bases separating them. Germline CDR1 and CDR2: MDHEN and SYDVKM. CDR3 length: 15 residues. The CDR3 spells CASRPPQGLNTEAFF. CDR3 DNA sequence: TGTGCCAGCAGACCTCCCCAGGGCCTGAACACTGAAGCTTTCTTT.

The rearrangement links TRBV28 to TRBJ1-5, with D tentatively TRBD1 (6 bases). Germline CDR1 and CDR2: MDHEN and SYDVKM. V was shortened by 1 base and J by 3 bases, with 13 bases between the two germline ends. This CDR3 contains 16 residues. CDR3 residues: CASSLSDSSYNQPQHF. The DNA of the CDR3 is TGTGCCAGCAGTTTATCGGACAGTTCCTACAATCAGCCCCAGCATTTT.

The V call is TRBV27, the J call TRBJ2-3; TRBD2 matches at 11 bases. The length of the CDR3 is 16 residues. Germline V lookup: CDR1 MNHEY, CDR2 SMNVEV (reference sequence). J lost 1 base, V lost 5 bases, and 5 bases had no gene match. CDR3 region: CASSAGLAGRTDTQYF. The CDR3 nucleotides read TGTGCCAGCAGTGCCGGACTAGCGGGCCGCACAGATACGCAGTATTTT.

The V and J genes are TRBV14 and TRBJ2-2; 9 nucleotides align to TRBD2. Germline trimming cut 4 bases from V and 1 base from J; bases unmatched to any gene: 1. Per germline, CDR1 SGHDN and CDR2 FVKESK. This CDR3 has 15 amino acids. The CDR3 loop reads CASSRTSENTGELFF. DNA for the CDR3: TGTGCCAGCAGCCGGACTAGCGAGAACACCGGGGAGCTGTTTTTT. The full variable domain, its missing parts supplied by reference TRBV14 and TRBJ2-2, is EAGVTQFPSHSVIEKGQTVTLRCDPISGHDNLYWYRRVMGKEIKFLLHFVKESKQDESGMPNNRFLAERTGGTYSTLKVQPAELEDSGVYFCASSRTSENTGELFFGEGSRLTVL.

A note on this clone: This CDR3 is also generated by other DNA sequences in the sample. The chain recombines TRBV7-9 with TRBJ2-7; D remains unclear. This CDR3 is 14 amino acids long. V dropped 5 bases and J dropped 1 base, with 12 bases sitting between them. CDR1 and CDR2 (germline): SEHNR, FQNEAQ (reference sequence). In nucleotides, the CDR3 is TGTGCCAGCAGCCCTCCTAGAGCGTCCTACGAGCAGTACTTC. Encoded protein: CASSPPRASYEQYF.

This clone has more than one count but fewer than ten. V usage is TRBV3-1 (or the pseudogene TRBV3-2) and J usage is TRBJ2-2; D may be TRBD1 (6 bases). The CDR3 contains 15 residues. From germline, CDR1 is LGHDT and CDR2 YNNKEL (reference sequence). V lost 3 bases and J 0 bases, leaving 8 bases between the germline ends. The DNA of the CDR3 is TGTGCCAGCAGCCATTGGACAGCGAACACCGGGGAGCTGTTTTTT. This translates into CASSHWTANTGELFF.

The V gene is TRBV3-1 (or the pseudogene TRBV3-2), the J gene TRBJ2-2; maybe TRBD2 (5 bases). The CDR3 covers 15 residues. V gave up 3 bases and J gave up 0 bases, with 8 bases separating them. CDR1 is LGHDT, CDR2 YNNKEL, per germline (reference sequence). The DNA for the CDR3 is TGTGCCAGCAGCCACCCGCGGGCGAACACCGGGGAGCTGTTTTTT. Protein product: CASSHPRANTGELFF.

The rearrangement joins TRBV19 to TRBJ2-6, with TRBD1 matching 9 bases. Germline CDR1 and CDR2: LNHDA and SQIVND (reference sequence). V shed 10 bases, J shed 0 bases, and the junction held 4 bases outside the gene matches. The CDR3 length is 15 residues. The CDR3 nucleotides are TGTGCCACACAGGGGGCCAACTCTGGGGCCAACGTCCTGACTTTC. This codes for CATQGANSGANVLTF.

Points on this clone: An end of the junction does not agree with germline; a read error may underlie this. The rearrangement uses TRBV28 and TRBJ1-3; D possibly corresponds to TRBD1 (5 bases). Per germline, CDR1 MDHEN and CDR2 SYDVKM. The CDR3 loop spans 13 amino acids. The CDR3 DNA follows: TGTGCCAGCAGTTTATTACGCGGGGGACGTGGGGATTTT. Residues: CASSLLRGGRGDF.

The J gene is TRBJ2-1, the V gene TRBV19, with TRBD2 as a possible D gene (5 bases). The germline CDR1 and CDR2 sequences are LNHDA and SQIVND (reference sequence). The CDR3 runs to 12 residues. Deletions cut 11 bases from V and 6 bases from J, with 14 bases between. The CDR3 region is CALRGDGNEQFF. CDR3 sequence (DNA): TGTGCCCTCCGGGGAGACGGCAATGAGCAGTTCTTC.

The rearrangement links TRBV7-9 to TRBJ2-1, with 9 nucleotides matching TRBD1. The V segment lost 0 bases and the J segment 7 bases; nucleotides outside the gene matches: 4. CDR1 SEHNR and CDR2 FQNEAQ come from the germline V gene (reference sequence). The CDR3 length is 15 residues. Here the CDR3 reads CASSLAGTGMNEQFF. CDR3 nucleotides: TGTGCCAGCAGCTTAGCGGGGACAGGGATGAATGAGCAGTTCTTC. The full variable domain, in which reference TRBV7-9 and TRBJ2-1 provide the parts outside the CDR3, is DTGVSQNPRHKITKRGQNVTFRCDPISEHNRLYWYRQTLGQGPEFLTYFQNEAQLEKSRLLSDRFSAERPKGSFSTLEIQRTEQGDSAMYLCASSLAGTGMNEQFFGPGTRLTVL.

The CDR3 nucleotides read TGTGCCAGCAGCTTAGAAGTCCATCTGACGGGAGTAGGCGGGGAGCTGTTTTTT. Amino acid sequence: CASSLEVHLTGVGGELFF. The chain carries TRBV7-6 and TRBJ2-2; tentatively, D is TRBD2 (6 bases). The CDR3 has 18 amino acids. The germline CDR1 and CDR2 sequences are SGHVS and FNYEAQ. The germline V and J ends were trimmed by 1 base and 7 bases, with 22 bases remaining between them.

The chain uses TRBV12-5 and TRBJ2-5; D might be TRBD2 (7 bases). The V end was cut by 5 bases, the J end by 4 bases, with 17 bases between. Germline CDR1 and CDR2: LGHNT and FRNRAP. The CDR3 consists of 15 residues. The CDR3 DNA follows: TGTGCTAGTGGTGGCCCCGGGGGGCAGGGAGAGACCCAGTACTTC. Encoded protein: CASGGPGGQGETQYF.

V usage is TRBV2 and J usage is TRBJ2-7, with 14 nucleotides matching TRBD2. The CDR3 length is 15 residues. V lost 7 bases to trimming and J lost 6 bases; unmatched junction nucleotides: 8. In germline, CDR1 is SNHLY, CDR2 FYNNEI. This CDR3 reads CASKPGLAGASEQYF. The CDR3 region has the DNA TGTGCCAGCAAACCGGGACTAGCGGGAGCAAGCGAGCAGTACTTC. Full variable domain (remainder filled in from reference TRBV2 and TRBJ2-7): EPEVTQTPSHQVTQMGQEVILRCVPISNHLYFYWYRQILGQKVEFLVSFYNNEISEKSEIFDDQFSVERPDGSNFTLKIRSTKLEDSAMYFCASKPGLAGASEQYFGPGTRLTVT.